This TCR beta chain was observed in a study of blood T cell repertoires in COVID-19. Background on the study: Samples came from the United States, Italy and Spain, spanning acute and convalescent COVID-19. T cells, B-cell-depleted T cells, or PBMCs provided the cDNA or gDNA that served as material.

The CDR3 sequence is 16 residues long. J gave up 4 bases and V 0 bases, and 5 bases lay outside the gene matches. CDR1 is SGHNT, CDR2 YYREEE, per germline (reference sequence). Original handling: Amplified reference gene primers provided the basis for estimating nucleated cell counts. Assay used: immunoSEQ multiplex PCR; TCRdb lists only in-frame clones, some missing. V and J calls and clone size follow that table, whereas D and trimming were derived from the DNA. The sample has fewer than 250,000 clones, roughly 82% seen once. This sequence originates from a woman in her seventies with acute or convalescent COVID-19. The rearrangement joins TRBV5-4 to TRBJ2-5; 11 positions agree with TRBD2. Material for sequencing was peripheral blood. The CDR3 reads CASSLGGSGGGETQYF. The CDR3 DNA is TGTGCCAGCAGCTTGGGAGGTAGCGGGGGGGGAGAGACCCAGTACTTC.